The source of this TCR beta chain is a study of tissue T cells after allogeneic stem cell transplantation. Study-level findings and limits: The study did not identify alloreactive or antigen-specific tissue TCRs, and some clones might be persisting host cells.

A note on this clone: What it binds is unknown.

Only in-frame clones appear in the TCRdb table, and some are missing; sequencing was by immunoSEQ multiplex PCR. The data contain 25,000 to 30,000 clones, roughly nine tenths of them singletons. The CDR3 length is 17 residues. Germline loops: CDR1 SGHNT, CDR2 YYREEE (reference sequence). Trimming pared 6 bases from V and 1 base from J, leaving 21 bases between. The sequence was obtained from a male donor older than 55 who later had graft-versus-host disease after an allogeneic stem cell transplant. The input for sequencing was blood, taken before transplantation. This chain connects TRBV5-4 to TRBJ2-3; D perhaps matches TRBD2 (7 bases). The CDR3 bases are TGTGCCAGCACCGGGGCGGGGGCCCGTTGGGGCACAGATACGCAGTATTTT. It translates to CASTGAGARWGTDTQYF.